This T cell receptor beta chain was identified in a study of radiotherapy plus CTLA-4 blockade in lung cancer. Study results and caveats: Subsequent to radiotherapy plus ipilimumab, tumor-derived TCR clones underwent expansion in blood.

Of note for this clone: Its antigen is not known.

The table came from immunoSEQ multiplex PCR; TCRdb's copy has only in-frame clones and leaves some out. The sample yields about 95,000 clones, 80% to 90% seen once. Germline CDR1 is SGHAT and CDR2 is FQDESV (reference sequence). There are 14 residues in the CDR3. The V end was cut by 1 base, the J end by 10 bases, with 14 bases between. This TCR came from a human donor with non-small cell lung cancer who had stable disease on radiotherapy plus ipilimumab. This chain links TRBV11-1 with TRBJ2-1; perhaps TRBD1 as D (5 bases). The sample here was peripheral blood, taken from a patient treated with radiotherapy plus ipilimumab. DNA for the CDR3: TGTGCCAGCAGCTTAGGGGGCCTGGCCTTAGAGCAGTTCTTC. This gives the protein CASSLGGLALEQFF.